The clone carrying this T cell receptor (beta chain) has ten or more counts. As yet, its antigen is unknown. The CDR3 is 15 residues long. CDR1 and CDR2 (germline): SGDLS, YYNGEE. Trimming removed 0 bases from V and 5 bases from J; junction bases left unmatched: 5. This sample is part of a study of blood T cells in healthy people across ages. Study-level information: Every two T cells gave about one barcoded beta molecule via template switching.

Points from the study as a whole: There were more naive CD4+ cells and higher diversity in long-lived donors than in aged donors.

Using a J-beta primer mix together with a sample-barcoded 5' primer, a second PCR was run for roughly 7 to 11 cycles. A 12-random-nucleotide template-switch adaptor tagged each cDNA molecule. TCRdb used MiXCR to reprocess the 5' RACE reads, holding one entry per CDR3 protein. The sample lists roughly 1.9 million distinct CDR3 sequences, about two fifths occurring once. This clonotype originated in a human donor in good health. Sequencing was performed on blood. The chain uses TRBV9 and TRBJ2-3, with 8 bases fitting TRBD2. CDR3 region: CASSVGPSGGDTQYF. The DNA of the CDR3 is TGTGCCAGCAGCGTAGGGCCAAGCGGGGGAGATACGCAGTATTTT. Looking up the rest from reference TRBV9 and TRBJ2-3 gives the full variable domain: DSGVTQTPKHLITATGQRVTLRCSPRSGDLSVYWYQQSLDQGLQFLIQYYNGEERAKGNILERFSAQQFPDLHSELNLSSLELGDSALYFCASSVGPSGGDTQYFGPGTRLTVL.